The next 28 T cell receptor beta chains were all read from a single sample in a study of T cells in Graves' hyperthyroidism and ophthalmopathy. The investigators amplified TCR beta CDR3 regions from RNA transcripts. Initially, a first-round RT-PCR of the TCR CDR3 employed the HTBI primer set. TCRdb passed the multiplex PCR reads through MiXCR, listing each CDR3 protein once. The table includes 500,000 or so distinct CDR3 sequences, 17% detected once. Sequenced sample: blood. The receptors were sampled from a woman aged 18-29 years with Graves' ophthalmopathy.

The CDR3 region is CSARTGREIANEQFF. The CDR3 DNA is TGCAGTGCTAGAACCGGGCGGGAGATAGCCAATGAGCAGTTCTTC. This chain uses TRBV20-1 with TRBJ2-1; 7 bases are a match to TRBD2. The length of the CDR3 is 15 residues. Germline lookup yields CDR1 DFQATT and CDR2 SNEGSKA (reference sequence). The trim removed 2 bases at V and 6 bases at J, leaving 10 bases unmatched.

This clonotype was found many times. The V call is TRBV6-1, the J call TRBJ1-6, with unresolved D. Germline V gene lookup returns CDR1 MNHNS and CDR2 SASEGT. Trimming left V 0 bases short and J 14 bases short, with 8 bases between. The length of the CDR3 is 12 residues. Here the CDR3 DNA reads TGTGCCAGCAGTGAAGCCGGATCATCCCTCCACTTT. It encodes CASSEAGSSLHF.

This clonotype was seen many times. The chain couples TRBV7-2 to TRBJ1-2, with D perhaps TRBD1 (5 bases). This CDR3 region has 13 residues. Between the trimmed V and J ends, which lost 2 bases and 2 bases, there was a span of 6 bases. CDR1 is SGHTA, CDR2 FQGNSA, per germline. CDR3 nucleotides: TGTGCCAGCAGCTTAAGACAGAACTATGGCTACACCTTC. This codes for CASSLRQNYGYTF.

This clonotype was counted many times. The J gene is TRBJ2-1, the V gene TRBV7-8; the match to TRBD2 covers 8 bases. Germline V gives CDR1 SGHVS, CDR2 FQNEAQ. This CDR3 has 15 residues. V lost 5 bases, J lost 5 bases, and 8 bases stayed unmatched. As DNA, the CDR3 is TGTGCCAGCAGCGTTAGCGGGAAGTTGAACAATGAGCAGTTCTTC. It specifies CASSVSGKLNNEQFF. Combining the CDR3 with reference TRBV7-8 and TRBJ2-1 gives the whole variable domain GAGVSQSPRYKVAKRGQDVALRCDPISGHVSLFWYQQALGQGPEFLTYFQNEAQLDKSGLPSDRFFAERPEGSVSTLKIQRTQQEDSAVYLCASSVSGKLNNEQFFGPGTRLTVL.

The genes are TRBV12-3 or TRBV12-4 and TRBJ1-5, with D perhaps matching TRBD1 (6 bases). V was trimmed by 7 bases and J by 2 bases, leaving 12 bases between them. The length of the CDR3 is 14 residues. The CDR3 nucleotides read TGTGCCAGCACGAACAGGGAAGGCAATCAGCCCCAGCATTTT. Protein product: CASTNREGNQPQHF.

The genes are TRBV29-1 and TRBJ2-5; D may correspond to TRBD1 or TRBD2 (5 bases each). With 8 bases removed from V and 5 bases from J, the gap between germline ends came to 15 bases. CDR1 is SQVTM and CDR2 is ANQGSEA in the germline V gene. The CDR3 extends over 12 amino acids. The CDR3 DNA sequence: TGCAGCTTAGGGACGCCCCAGGAGACCCAGTACTTC. It encodes CSLGTPQETQYF.

The V gene is TRBV7-9, the J gene TRBJ2-5; D is perhaps TRBD2 (5 bases). This CDR3 has 15 amino acids. Germline loops: CDR1 SEHNR, CDR2 FQNEAQ (reference sequence). Trimming removed 4 bases from V and 5 bases from J, with 17 bases in between. For the CDR3, the DNA is TGTGCCAGCAGCTACGGACGGGGTCGATGGGAGACCCAGTACTTC. Its protein is CASSYGRGRWETQYF.

V and J are TRBV27 and TRBJ1-4, with TRBD1 as a possible D gene (5 bases). Trimming took off 6 bases at V and 6 bases at J, with 11 bases between the two ends. The CDR3 spans 13 residues. From germline, CDR1 is MNHEY and CDR2 SMNVEV (reference sequence). In nucleotides, the CDR3 is TGTGCCAGCAGGTGGACGGGGGATGAAAAACTGTTTTTT. This translates into CASRWTGDEKLFF.

The V and J genes are TRBV5-5 and TRBJ2-7, with D unclear. CDR3 length: 12 amino acids. V was trimmed by 1 base and J by 6 bases, leaving 8 bases between them. Looked up from germline, CDR1 is SGHKS and CDR2 is YYEKEE (reference sequence). CDR3 region: CASSLYSIEQYF. CDR3 nucleotides: TGTGCCAGCAGCTTGTATAGTATCGAGCAGTACTTC.

This clonotype occurred a few times. The chain links TRBV14 to TRBJ2-1, with TRBD1 as a possible D gene (6 bases). The germline CDR1 and CDR2 sequences are SGHDN and FVKESK. The CDR3 loop spans 14 amino acids. Between the trimmed V and J ends, which lost 4 bases and 7 bases, there was a span of 14 bases. This chain's CDR3 is CASSPRGLGNEQFF. CDR3 nucleotide sequence: TGTGCCAGCAGCCCCAGGGGCTTAGGGAATGAGCAGTTCTTC.

The table lists this clonotype with many counts. The chain carries TRBV20-1 and TRBJ2-3; 13 bases line up with TRBD2. Germline assignment: CDR1 DFQATT and CDR2 SNEGSKA (reference sequence). V shed 3 bases and J 0 bases; nucleotides not matched to a gene: 9. This CDR3 contains 18 residues. In DNA, the CDR3 is TGCAGTGCTAGTGGTGATTCGGGACTAGCGGGGAGCACAGATACGCAGTATTTT. It specifies CSASGDSGLAGSTDTQYF.

The rearrangement joins TRBV24-1 to TRBJ2-5, with 11 positions matching TRBD2. The germline gives CDR1 KGHDR, CDR2 SFDVKD. This CDR3 is 15 amino acids long. V shed 5 bases, J shed 10 bases, and the junction held 11 bases outside the gene matches. In DNA, the CDR3 is TGTGCCACCAGTGCGAGTAGCGGGGGGGCCGGGCTCCAGTACTTC. Amino acid sequence: CATSASSGGAGLQYF.

This sequence joins TRBV27 and TRBJ2-7; D tentatively fits TRBD1 or TRBD2 (5 bases each). From germline, CDR1 is MNHEY and CDR2 SMNVEV (reference sequence). Trimming took 2 bases from V and 7 from J, leaving 12 bases between them. The CDR3 spans 13 residues. The chain's CDR3 is CASSLGRGVEQYF. The CDR3 DNA follows: TGTGCCAGCAGTTTAGGGAGAGGGGTGGAGCAGTACTTC.

This clonotype has at least ten counts. The chain is built from TRBV7-8 and TRBJ1-1; tentative D call: TRBD1 (5 bases). Per the germline V gene, CDR1 is SGHVS and CDR2 is FQNEAQ. This CDR3 comprises 17 residues. V lost 2 bases and J lost 6, with 22 bases in between. This chain's CDR3 is CASSLLGQGEWSAEAFF. For the CDR3, the DNA is TGTGCCAGCAGCTTATTGGGCCAGGGCGAATGGAGCGCTGAAGCTTTCTTT.

The rearrangement joins TRBV29-1 to TRBJ1-1, with D uncertain. The V end was cut by 4 bases, the J end by 1 base, with 10 bases between. The CDR3 extends over 13 amino acids. CDR1 and CDR2 (germline): SQVTM, ANQGSEA. In DNA, the CDR3 is TGCAGCGTTGGGTTGTATTCGAACACTGAAGCTTTCTTT. Protein: CSVGLYSNTEAFF.

The genes are TRBV7-2 and TRBJ2-3; TRBD2 matches at 14 bases. There are 19 residues in the CDR3. Germline loops: CDR1 SGHTA, CDR2 FQGNSA. The J segment lost 4 bases and the V segment lost 1 base, leaving 10 bases of the junction unmatched. As DNA, the CDR3 is TGTGCCAGCAGCTTAGTGGGGACTAGCGGGGGTCCCGGGGCAGATACGCAGTATTTT. Residues: CASSLVGTSGGPGADTQYF.

This chain connects TRBV9 to TRBJ1-2; weak D call: TRBD1 (5 bases). Germline-derived CDR1 and CDR2 are SGDLS and YYNGEE. The length of the CDR3 is 15 residues. Between the trimmed V and J ends, which lost 3 bases and 7 bases, there was a span of 19 bases. CDR3 DNA: TGTGCCAGCAGCGCGAGGGACTCAGGGCAGAGTGGCTACACCTTC. Translating it yields CASSARDSGQSGYTF.

This clonotype was seen ten or more times. The rearrangement links TRBV5-1 to TRBJ2-2; unclear D gene. With 2 bases removed from V and 0 bases from J, the gap between germline ends came to 5 bases. CDR1 and CDR2 from the germline V gene are SGHRS and YFSETQ. The CDR3 sequence is 14 residues long. Written as DNA, the CDR3 is TGCGCCAGCAGCTTTGGTGCGAACACCGGGGAGCTGTTTTTT. It specifies CASSFGANTGELFF.

This clonotype was counted a few times. This clone may be a read error of a much larger clone one base away. The CDR3 is CASNQWGARDTGAFF. The CDR3 nucleotides are TGTGCCAGCAATCAGTGGGGGGCGAGGGACACTGGAGCTTTCTTT. The chain joins TRBV12-3 or TRBV12-4 to TRBJ1-1, with D perhaps matching TRBD1 (6 bases). CDR3 length equals 15 residues.

This clonotype was seen ten or more times. The J gene is TRBJ2-7, the V gene TRBV7-8; D might be TRBD2 (6 bases). V was shortened by 6 bases and J by 3 bases, with 15 bases between the two germline ends. Looked up from germline, CDR1 is SGHVS and CDR2 is FQNEAQ. CDR3 size: 14 residues. CDR3 region: CASSLGGINYEQYF. The CDR3 DNA follows: TGTGCCAGCAGTCTAGGAGGGATCAACTACGAGCAGTACTTC.

J is TRBJ2-2 and V is TRBV6-1; the D is unclear. Germline V gene sequence: CDR1 MNHNS, CDR2 SASEGT. With 5 bases removed from V and 1 base from J, the gap between germline ends came to 11 bases. The CDR3 runs 15 residues. CDR3 sequence reads: CASSIGSRNTGELFF. The CDR3 DNA reads TGTGCCAGCAGTATTGGATCGCGGAACACCGGGGAGCTGTTTTTT.

This clonotype was detected ten times or more. This rearrangement joins TRBV29-1 to TRBJ1-1; 11 nucleotides agree with TRBD1. The V segment lost 8 bases and the J segment 5 bases; nucleotides outside the gene matches: 7. This CDR3 has 13 amino acids. Germline-derived CDR1 and CDR2 are SQVTM and ANQGSEA. The DNA for the CDR3 is TGCAGCACCACGGACAGGGGGCATACTGAAGCTTTCTTT. This translates into CSTTDRGHTEAFF.

This clonotype was observed many times. The chain couples TRBV7-9 to TRBJ1-6; D may be TRBD1 (5 bases). V shed 5 bases and J shed 6 bases, with 11 bases lying between them. Germline V gives CDR1 SEHNR, CDR2 FQNEAQ (reference sequence). The CDR3 contains 14 residues. CDR3 region: CASSTQGSNSPLHF. The CDR3 coding sequence is TGTGCCAGCAGCACGCAGGGCTCTAATTCACCCCTCCACTTT.

This clonotype was seen at least ten times. This chain uses TRBV28 with TRBJ2-1; a weak D match, TRBD1 (6 bases). The CDR3 is 15 amino acids. Germline lookup yields CDR1 MDHEN and CDR2 SYDVKM. With 10 bases removed from V and 0 bases from J, the gap between germline ends came to 16 bases. CDR3 in DNA: TGTGCCACTCAACCCGGGACACTCTCCTACAATGAGCAGTTCTTC. Its protein is CATQPGTLSYNEQFF.

This sequence joins TRBV9 and TRBJ2-2, with TRBD1 identical over 8 bases. Trimming cost V 3 bases and J 2 bases; bases outside gene matches: 9. The CDR3 consists of 17 residues. CDR1 SGDLS and CDR2 YYNGEE come from the germline V gene. The CDR3, as DNA: TGTGCCAGCAGCGCGGGACAGGCCCACGTTAACACCGGGGAGCTGTTTTTT. Its translation is CASSAGQAHVNTGELFF.

The chain recombines TRBV5-6 with TRBJ2-3; 11 nucleotides agree with TRBD2. Looked up from germline, CDR1 is SGHDT and CDR2 is YYEEEE. The CDR3 length is 19 residues. V trimming: 6 bases; J trimming: 0 bases; junction bases outside the gene matches: 15. The CDR3 sequence: CASIPPGTSGKYSTDTQYF. The CDR3 DNA follows: TGTGCCAGCATCCCCCCAGGGACTAGCGGAAAATATAGCACAGATACGCAGTATTTT.

J is TRBJ1-6 and V is TRBV9, with D possibly TRBD1 on 6 matching bases. This CDR3 is built from 13 residues. The V gene lost 3 bases and the J gene lost 7 bases, with 8 bases spanning the gap. Germline CDR1 SGDLS, CDR2 YYNGEE. The chain's CDR3 is CASSDQGNSPLHF. DNA of the CDR3: TGTGCCAGCAGCGATCAGGGGAATTCACCCCTCCACTTT. The full variable domain, completed using reference TRBV9 and TRBJ1-6, is DSGVTQTPKHLITATGQRVTLRCSPRSGDLSVYWYQQSLDQGLQFLIQYYNGEERAKGNILERFSAQQFPDLHSELNLSSLELGDSALYFCASSDQGNSPLHFGNGTRLTVT.

This clonotype was detected ten times or more. The chain is built from TRBV27 and TRBJ2-1, with 14 bases lining up with TRBD2. There are 18 residues in the CDR3. Losses at the gene ends were 7 bases for V and 0 bases for J; bases not matched to a gene: 8. Germline loops: CDR1 MNHEY, CDR2 SMNVEV (reference sequence). CDR3 in amino acids: CASNPGLAGASSYNEQFF. CDR3 nucleotides: TGTGCCAGCAATCCGGGACTAGCGGGAGCGAGCTCCTACAATGAGCAGTTCTTC.